This section outlines one T cell receptor (beta chain) sequence together with its context. Antigen: not known. The data derive from a study of vaccination and CD4 T cells after COVID-19. Study details: Each enrolled participant received a two-dose regimen of either BNT162b2 or mRNA-1273 vaccine. Treatment of control cultures consisted of a CEFX pool, an HIV-1 Nef pool, or no peptide. Study results and limitations: Analysis of convalescent patients found that 304 of 307 vaccine-specific clones were spike mono-reactive. The researchers studied relatively few convalescent patients and omitted early post-infection timepoints.

Cultured CD4+ T-cell DNA underwent Oncomine TCR Beta short-read sequencing. Via MiXCR, TCRdb re-called the PCR reads, giving one row per CDR3 protein. The table includes about 11,000 distinct CDR3 sequences, over 50% detected once. The V gene end was trimmed by 5 bases and the J gene end by 5 bases; junction bases not matched to a gene: 12. The length of the CDR3 is 16 residues. CDR1 and CDR2 from the germline V gene are MDHEN and SYDVKM. This sample's treatment: roughly 10-day PBMC culture with coronavirus spike peptide pools or control peptides (ViraFEST assay). This clonotype originated in a human donor who had recovered from COVID-19. The rearrangement uses TRBV28 and TRBJ2-3; TRBD2 matches at 8 bases. The material sequenced was CD4+ T cells from blood, cultured in vitro. The CDR3 here is CASSPNGRAVLDTQYF. CDR3 DNA sequence: TGTGCCAGCAGTCCTAACGGGAGGGCGGTTTTAGATACGCAGTATTTT.